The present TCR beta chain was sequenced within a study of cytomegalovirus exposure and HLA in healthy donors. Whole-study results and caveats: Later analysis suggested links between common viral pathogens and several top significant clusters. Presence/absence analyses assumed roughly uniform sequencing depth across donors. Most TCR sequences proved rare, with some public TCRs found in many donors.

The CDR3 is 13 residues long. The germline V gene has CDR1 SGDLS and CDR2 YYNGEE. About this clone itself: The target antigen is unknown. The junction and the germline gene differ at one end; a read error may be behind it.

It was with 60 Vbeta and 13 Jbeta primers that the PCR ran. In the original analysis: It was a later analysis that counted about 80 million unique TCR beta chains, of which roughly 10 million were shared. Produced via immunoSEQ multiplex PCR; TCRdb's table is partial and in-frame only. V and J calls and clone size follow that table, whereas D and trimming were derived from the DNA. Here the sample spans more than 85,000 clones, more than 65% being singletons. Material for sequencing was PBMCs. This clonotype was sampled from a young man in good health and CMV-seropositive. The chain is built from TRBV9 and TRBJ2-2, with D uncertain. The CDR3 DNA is TGTGCCAGCACCGTAGTAGCCTCCGGGGAGCTGTTTTTT. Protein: CASTVVASGELFF.